This T cell receptor (beta chain) stems from a study of cytomegalovirus exposure and HLA in healthy donors. CDR1 and CDR2 (germline): GTSNPN, SVGIG (reference sequence). There are 11 residues in the CDR3. V was pared by 3 bases and J by 6 bases, with 7 bases between. The PCR made use of 60 Vbeta and 13 Jbeta primers. The table came from immunoSEQ multiplex PCR; TCRdb's copy has only in-frame clones and leaves some out. The sample gives fewer than 150,000 clones, approximately 15% of which show up once; 1.9% is in the top ten. A few counts support this clone. This sequence joins TRBV30 and TRBJ2-3; D gene uncertain. This clonotype was obtained from a young woman in good health and CMV-seronegative. The sequenced sample was PBMCs. The CDR3 loop reads CAWRSLDTQYF. CDR3 DNA sequence: TGTGCCTGGAGGAGTTTGGATACGCAGTATTTT.